This is a list of T cell receptor beta chains from one sample in a study of naive and memory T cell subsets. MiXCR, run by TCRdb on the UMI-ligation and nested PCR reads, gives a single entry per CDR3 protein. Seen here are under 40,000 distinct CDR3 sequences, about 14% observed once, and the top ten hold around 23%. The sequencing sample was made of effector memory CD4+ T cells from blood. The origin of the receptors is a human donor in good health. Both conserved end residues are part of each CDR3. A D gene is named only where the DNA matches it firmly. Not all rows give a size; the values are once, few, many and, for expanded clones, a class.

v_gene	d_gene	abundance	j_gene	len	CDR3nt	CDR3aa
TRBV6-6	TRBD1	many	TRBJ1-1	13	TGTGCCAGCGGTACTGACAGGGACACTGAAGCTTTCTTT	CASGTDRDTEAFF
TRBV29-1	TRBD1	-	TRBJ2-2	15	TGCAGCGGGTTATTAAGGGGGCGCGTTGGCGGGGAGCTGTTTTTT	CSGLLRGRVGGELFF
TRBV7-9	TRBD2	many	TRBJ2-7	15	TGTGCCAGCAGCTTTGGGTCGGGAGGGACCTACGAGCAGTACTTC	CASSFGSGGTYEQYF
TRBV7-8	-	-	TRBJ2-7	13	TGTGCCAGCAGCTTAATTCGGAACTACGAGCAGTACTTC	CASSLIRNYEQYF
TRBV7-8	TRBD1	many	TRBJ1-1	14	TGTGCCAGCAGCTTAGTGACAGGGGGAACTGAAGCTTTCTTT	CASSLVTGGTEAFF
TRBV10-3	-	-	TRBJ2-2	15	TGTGCCATCAGCCGGAGCGATTCGAACACCGGGGAGCTGTTTTTT	CAISRSDSNTGELFF
TRBV18	-	many	TRBJ1-4	15	TGTGCCAGCTCACCATCGGGACTGAACGGTGAAAAACTGTTTTTT	CASSPSGLNGEKLFF
TRBV6-6	TRBD1	-	TRBJ2-7	14	TGTGCCAGCAGTTACGGGCAGGGGGCCTACGAGCAGTACTTC	CASSYGQGAYEQYF
TRBV9	-	-	TRBJ2-2	14	TGTGCCAGCAGCGTTGCGGGGTTCACCGGGGAGCTGTTTTTT	CASSVAGFTGELFF
TRBV7-7	TRBD2	few	TRBJ2-7	13	TGTGCCAGCAGACCCCTAGCGGGCGGGGAGCAGTACTTC	CASRPLAGGEQYF
TRBV20-1	-	-	TRBJ2-3	13	TGCAGTGTCCTAGAAGGTGGCACAGATACGCAGTATTTT	CSVLEGGTDTQYF
TRBV9	-	many	TRBJ2-3	15	TGTGCCAGCAGCGTAGCCGCCCGGTGGGCAGATACGCAGTATTTT	CASSVAARWADTQYF
TRBV5-1	TRBD2	few	TRBJ2-1	16	TGCGCCAGCAGCCCCGGACCTAGCGGGAGGGGTAATGAGCAGTTCTTC	CASSPGPSGRGNEQFF
TRBV7-8	TRBD1	few	TRBJ2-5	14	TGTGCCAGCAGCCAACGGGACAGGGCGGAGACCCAGTACTTC	CASSQRDRAETQYF
TRBV27	-	-	TRBJ1-1	13	TGTGCCAGCAGTTTAAGGCAGAACACTGAAGCTTTCTTT	CASSLRQNTEAFF
TRBV3-1	TRBD2	medium-sized	TRBJ2-7	13	TGTGCCAGCAGCCGCGGACTAGCGTACGAGCAGTACTTC	CASSRGLAYEQYF
TRBV29-1	-	many	TRBJ2-7	11	TGCAGCGTTGGAGGGCAGATCGAGCAGTACTTC	CSVGGQIEQYF
TRBV3-1	-	medium-sized	TRBJ1-5	13	TGTGCCAGCAGCCTCGAAGGGGCGCAGCCCCAGCATTTT	CASSLEGAQPQHF
TRBV7-2	-	many	TRBJ1-5	15	TGTGCCAGCAGCTTAGAGCCAGGGAGCAATCAGCCCCAGCATTTT	CASSLEPGSNQPQHF
TRBV20-1	TRBD1	many	TRBJ2-7	13	TGCAGTGCCCGCCGGGACAGGGCACCCGAGCAGTACTTC	CSARRDRAPEQYF
TRBV7-9	-	few	TRBJ1-2	11	TGTGCCAGCAGCGAGGACTATGGCTACACCTTC	CASSEDYGYTF
TRBV5-4	-	many	TRBJ2-6	18	TGTGCCAGCAGCCCGGAGGCCCCTGGGGTCTCTGGGGCCAACGTCCTGACTTTC	CASSPEAPGVSGANVLTF
TRBV20-1	-	many	TRBJ2-1	16	TGCAGTGCTAGAGATTCCGGACCGTCGGTCAGCAATGAGCAGTTCTTC	CSARDSGPSVSNEQFF
TRBV12-3/TRBV12-4	TRBD2	many	TRBJ2-1	15	TGTGCCAGCAGTATCGGGACTACTCTGTACAATGAGCAGTTCTTC	CASSIGTTLYNEQFF
TRBV11-2	-	many	TRBJ2-2	14	TGTGCCAGCAGCTTAGAGCTCGCGGCCGGGGAGCTGTTTTTT	CASSLELAAGELFF
TRBV10-3	TRBD2	-	TRBJ2-2	16	TGTGCCACTGTGACTAGCGGGAGCTCGAACACCGGGGAGCTGTTTTTT	CATVTSGSSNTGELFF
TRBV7-6	TRBD1	-	TRBJ1-2	16	TGTGCCAGCAGCTCCCAACCCGGGACAGGGTCGGCTGGCTACACCTTC	CASSSQPGTGSAGYTF
TRBV12-3/TRBV12-4	-	-	TRBJ1-2	14	TGTGCCAGCAGTTTGGGCCAGGGGCTCTATGGCTACACCTTC	CASSLGQGLYGYTF
TRBV14	-	many	TRBJ2-6	18	TGTGCCAGCAGGGTGAGCGGACTCAACCCCTCTGGGGCCAACGTCCTGACTTTC	CASRVSGLNPSGANVLTF
TRBV7-2	-	many	TRBJ2-7	14	TGTGCCAGCAGCTTCGCAGGGGTCTCCTACGAGCAGTACTTC	CASSFAGVSYEQYF
TRBV7-6	-	few	TRBJ2-2	14	TGTGCCAGCAGAAGGGCTGGGAACACCGGGGAGCTGTTTTTT	CASRRAGNTGELFF
TRBV5-1	-	-	TRBJ2-5	14	TGCGCCAGCAGCTTGGTCGGGCCTCAAGAGACCCAGTACTTC	CASSLVGPQETQYF
TRBV18	-	-	TRBJ2-7	15	TGTGCCAGCTCACCATCCATGGTGAGGTCTGGGGAGCAGTACTTC	CASSPSMVRSGEQYF
TRBV7-2	TRBD2	-	TRBJ2-1	15	TGTGCCAGCAGCCACGGGACTAGGACCTACAATGAGCAGTTCTTC	CASSHGTRTYNEQFF
TRBV4-1	-	few	TRBJ2-2	12	TGCGCCAGCAGCCATCATGCCGGGGAGCTGTTTTTT	CASSHHAGELFF
TRBV7-9	-	-	TRBJ1-3	14	TGTGCCAGCAGCTTTGGGCTTTCTGGAAACACCATATATTTT	CASSFGLSGNTIYF
TRBV10-3	TRBD1	many	TRBJ2-1	11	TGTGCCATCAGGGGGGACAGAGAGCAGTTCTTC	CAIRGDREQFF